The present T cell receptor beta chain was sequenced within a study of cytomegalovirus exposure and HLA in healthy donors. Study summary: As released early, the data held 70 million to 95 million unique TCRs from HLA-typed donors. General study findings and limits: A later analysis reportedly found fewer N-insertions in an Asian-associated ancestry cluster than the approximately 660-donor mean.

CDR1 and CDR2 from the germline V gene are SEHNR and FQNEAQ (reference sequence). The CDR3 sequence is 16 residues long. With 0 bases removed from V and 0 bases from J, the gap between germline ends came to 11 bases. The PCR made use of 60 Vbeta and 13 Jbeta primers. Measured with immunoSEQ multiplex PCR; TCRdb has only the in-frame clones, and not every one. The data hold around 80,000 clones, with 65% to 75% observed a single time. With respect to this clone: Its antigen is as yet unknown.

The gene calls are TRBV7-9 and TRBJ1-1; no reliable D call. The sequencing input was PBMCs. This clonotype was obtained from a man aged 35 to 55 in good health and CMV-seropositive. The CDR3, as DNA: TGTGCCAGCAGCTTAGCGCGGCAGATCATGAACACTGAAGCTTTCTTT. This encodes CASSLARQIMNTEAFF.